This T cell receptor beta chain comes out of a study of blood T cell repertoires in COVID-19. Study details: Acute and convalescent COVID-19 specimens originated in the United States, Italy and Spain. Nucleic acid was either cDNA or gDNA, and it came from T cells, B-cell-depleted T cells, or PBMCs.

The ends lost 4 bases at V and 6 bases at J; junction bases unmatched: 16. Germline loops: CDR1 SGHNT, CDR2 YENEEA. There are 17 residues in the CDR3. Authors' data handling: The authors estimated nucleated cell counts from reference gene primer amplification. The table came from immunoSEQ multiplex PCR; TCRdb's copy has only in-frame clones and leaves some out. V, J and clone size are those of that table, while D and trimming were read from the DNA. The sample shows 4,000 or so clones, approximately 90% of them seen only once. The chain couples TRBV11-3 to TRBJ2-7; 9 bases are a match to TRBD2. The sequenced sample consisted of peripheral blood. The TCR sequence derives from a woman between 65 and 79 years old with active COVID-19. The CDR3 bases are TGTGCCAGCAGCTCCTCACCCACTGGGCGGGGGGGTGCCGAGCAGTACTTC. Encoded protein: CASSSSPTGRGGAEQYF.